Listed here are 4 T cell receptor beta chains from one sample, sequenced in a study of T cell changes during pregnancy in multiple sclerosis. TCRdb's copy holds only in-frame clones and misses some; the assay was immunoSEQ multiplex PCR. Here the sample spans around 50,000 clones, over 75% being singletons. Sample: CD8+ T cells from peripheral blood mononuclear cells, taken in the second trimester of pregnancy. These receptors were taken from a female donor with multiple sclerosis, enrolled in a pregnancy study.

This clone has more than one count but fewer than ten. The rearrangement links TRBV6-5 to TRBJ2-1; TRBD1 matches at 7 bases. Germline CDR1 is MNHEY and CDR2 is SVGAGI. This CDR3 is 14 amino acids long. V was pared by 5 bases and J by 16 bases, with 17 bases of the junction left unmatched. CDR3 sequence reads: CASSPYTGVNIPFF. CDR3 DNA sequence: TGTGCCAGCAGTCCATACACAGGGGTTAACATACCTTTCTTC.

The CDR3 DNA follows: TGTGCCAGTACCTCGACAGGAAGATCGAACACTGAAGCTTTCTTT. Translated: CASTSTGRSNTEAFF. This chain joins TRBV19 and TRBJ1-1; weak D call: TRBD1 (6 bases). CDR3 size: 15 residues. Germline V gives CDR1 LNHDA, CDR2 SQIVND (reference sequence). V lost 7 bases and J lost 1, with 16 bases in between.

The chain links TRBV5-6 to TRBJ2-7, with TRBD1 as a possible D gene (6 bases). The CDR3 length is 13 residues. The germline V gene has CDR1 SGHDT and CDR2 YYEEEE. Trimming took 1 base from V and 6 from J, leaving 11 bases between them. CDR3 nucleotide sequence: TGTGCCAGCAGCTTGTGGGGGCCACGCGAGCAGTACTTC. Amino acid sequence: CASSLWGPREQYF. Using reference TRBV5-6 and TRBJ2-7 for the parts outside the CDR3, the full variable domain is DAGVTQSPTHLIKTRGQQVTLRCSPKSGHDTVSWYQQALGQGPQFIFQYYEEEERQRGNFPDRFSGHQFPNYSSELNVNALLLGDSALYLCASSLWGPREQYFGPGTRLTVT.

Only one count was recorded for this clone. CDR3 bases: TGTGCCAGCTCACCAGTCGGGGGATCGATCCTGATGAACACTGAAGCTTTCTTT. Its translation: CASSPVGGSILMNTEAFF. V gene TRBV18 combines with J gene TRBJ1-1; a possible D gene is TRBD1 (5 bases). The germline CDR1 and CDR2 sequences are KGHSH and LQKENI. V dropped 2 bases and J dropped 0 bases, with 19 bases sitting between them. The CDR3 loop spans 18 amino acids.